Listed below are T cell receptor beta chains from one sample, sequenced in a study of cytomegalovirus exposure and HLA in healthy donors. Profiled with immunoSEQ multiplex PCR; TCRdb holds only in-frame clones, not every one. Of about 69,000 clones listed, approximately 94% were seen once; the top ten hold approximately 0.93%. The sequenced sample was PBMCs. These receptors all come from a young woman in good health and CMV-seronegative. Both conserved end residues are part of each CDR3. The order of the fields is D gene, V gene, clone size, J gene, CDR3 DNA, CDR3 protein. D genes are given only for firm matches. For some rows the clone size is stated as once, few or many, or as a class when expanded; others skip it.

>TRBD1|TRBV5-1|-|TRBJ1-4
TGCGCCAGCAGCTTGGGACAGGGTTTTGAAAAACTGTTTTTT
CASSLGQGFEKLFF
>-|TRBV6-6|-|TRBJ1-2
TGTGCCAGCAGTTATTTGGGGGCTCGAGGCTACACCTTC
CASSYLGARGYTF
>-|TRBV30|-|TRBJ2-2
TGTGCCTGGAGTGTACGGGTTTACACCGGGGAGCTGTTTTTT
CAWSVRVYTGELFF
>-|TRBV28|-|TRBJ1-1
TGTGCCAGCAGTCCGTGGGGGCTGAACACTGAAGCTTTCTTT
CASSPWGLNTEAFF
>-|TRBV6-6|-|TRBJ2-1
TGTGCCACCGGAGGGGCCCGGGGGTTCTTC
CATGGARGFF
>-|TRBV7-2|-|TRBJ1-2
TGTGCCAGCAGCTTGGCGGACAGCCTCTATGGCTACACCTTC
CASSLADSLYGYTF
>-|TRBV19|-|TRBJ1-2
TGTGCCAGTACAGCAGGGGTTGGCTACACCTTC
CASTAGVGYTF
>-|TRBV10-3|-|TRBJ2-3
TGTGCCATCAGTGAGTCTAGTGGCACAGATACGCAGTATTTT
CAISESSGTDTQYF
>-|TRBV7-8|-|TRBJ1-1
TGTGCCAGCAGTTTTGGGGGACAAATGGACACTGAAGCTTTCTTT
CASSFGGQMDTEAFF
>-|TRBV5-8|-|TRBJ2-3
TGTGCCAGCAGCTTGTCAGGGGCGAAAGATACGCAGTATTTT
CASSLSGAKDTQYF
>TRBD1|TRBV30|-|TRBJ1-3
TGTGCCTGGAGCAGGGGGGAGAGCTCTGGAAACACCATATATTTT
CAWSRGESSGNTIYF
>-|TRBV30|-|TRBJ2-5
TGTGCCTGGGGATGGGTGCCCGGCGGGGCGGGAGAGACCCAGTACTTC
CAWGWVPGGAGETQYF
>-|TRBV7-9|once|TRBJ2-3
TGTGCCAGCAGCTTTAATCTCAGGGGCACGGATAGCACAGATACGCAGTATTTT
CASSFNLRGTDSTDTQYF
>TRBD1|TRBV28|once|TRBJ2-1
TGTGCCAGCAGTTCAACTAGGACAGGGGGACATGAGCAGTTCTTC
CASSSTRTGGHEQFF
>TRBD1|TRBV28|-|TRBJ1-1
TGTGCCAGCAGTCCCGGACAGGGGGGTAGAGCTTTCTTT
CASSPGQGGRAFF
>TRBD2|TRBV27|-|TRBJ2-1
TGTGCCAGCAGTTGGGGGACTAGCGGGAGGGTCTTGTTAAATGAGCAGTTCTTC
CASSWGTSGRVLLNEQFF
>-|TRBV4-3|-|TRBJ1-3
TGCGCCAGCAGCCAAGATCGACTCCAGGGAAACACCATATATTTT
CASSQDRLQGNTIYF
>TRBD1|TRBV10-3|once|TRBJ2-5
TGTGCCATCATGGACGGGCCAGGGGGCGGTGAGACCCAGTACTTC
CAIMDGPGGGETQYF
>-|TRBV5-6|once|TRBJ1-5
TGTGCCAGCAGCTTATCAGGGGATCAGCCCCAGCATTTT
CASSLSGDQPQHF
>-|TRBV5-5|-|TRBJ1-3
TGTGCCAGCAGCCGGGAGGTCTCTGGAAACACCATATATTTT
CASSREVSGNTIYF
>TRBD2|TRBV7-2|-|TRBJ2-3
TGTGCCAGCAGCCCCCCCGGCGGGGGAGCCTATACGCAGTATTTT
CASSPPGGGAYTQYF
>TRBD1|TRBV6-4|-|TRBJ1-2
TGTGCCAGCAGGGTGGACAGGGAATATGGCTACACCTTC
CASRVDREYGYTF
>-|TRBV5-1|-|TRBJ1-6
TGCGCCAGCAGCTTGGGTCAGACAAATTCACCCCTCCACTTT
CASSLGQTNSPLHF
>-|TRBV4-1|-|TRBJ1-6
TGCGCCAGCAGCCTCCCGACAGACCATAATTCACCCCTCCACTTT
CASSLPTDHNSPLHF
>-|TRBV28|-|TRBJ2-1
TGTGCCAGCAGTTTGGTAGGGGGCTCCTACAATGAGCAGTTCTTC
CASSLVGGSYNEQFF
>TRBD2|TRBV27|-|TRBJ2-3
TGTGCCAGCAGTCCGCACAGAGGACTAGCCTACACAGATACGCAGTATTTT
CASSPHRGLAYTDTQYF
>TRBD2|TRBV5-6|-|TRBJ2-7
TGTGCCAGCGCGACGGGGGGCGAGCAGTACTTC
CASATGGEQYF
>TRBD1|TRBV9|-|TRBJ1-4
TGTGCCAGCAGCGCGGAGACAGGGTGGGGTGAAAAACTGTTTTTT
CASSAETGWGEKLFF
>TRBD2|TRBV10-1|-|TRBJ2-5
TGCGCCAGCGGAGCTAGCGGCCAAGAGACCCAGTACTTC
CASGASGQETQYF
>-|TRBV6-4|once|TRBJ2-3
TGTGCCAGCAGTGACTCGGTCACAGGGCCAGATACGCAGTATTTT
CASSDSVTGPDTQYF
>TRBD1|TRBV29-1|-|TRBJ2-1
TGCAGCGTTGAAGGACAGGGGAACAGAGAGCAGTTCTTC
CSVEGQGNREQFF
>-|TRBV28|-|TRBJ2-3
TGTGCCAGCAGTCTTACCGCCAGTCTCGGCACAGATACGCAGTATTTT
CASSLTASLGTDTQYF
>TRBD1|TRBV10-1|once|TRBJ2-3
TGCGCCAGCAGTGAGGACAGGGTACGGGCCCTAGGGACGCAGTATTTT
CASSEDRVRALGTQYF
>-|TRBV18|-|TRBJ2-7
-
CASSPPSGRGEQYF
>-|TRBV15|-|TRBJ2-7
TGTGCCACCAGCAGAGATGCAGGGTACGAGCAGTACTTC
CATSRDAGYEQYF
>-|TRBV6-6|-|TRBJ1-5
TGTGCCAGCAGTTACGCCCAGGGAACGGGCAATCAGCCCCAGCATTTT
CASSYAQGTGNQPQHF
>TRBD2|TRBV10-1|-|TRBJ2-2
TGCGCCAGCAGTGAGTCGATCTTTAGCGGGAGGGACACCGGGGAGCTGTTTTTT
CASSESIFSGRDTGELFF
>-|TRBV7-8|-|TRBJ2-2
TGTGCCAGCAGCCCGACTGAGGTAGCGGCAAAGACCGGGGAGCTGTTTTTT
CASSPTEVAAKTGELFF
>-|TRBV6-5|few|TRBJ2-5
TGTGCCAGCAGTTACGGGCTCGGAGAGACCCAGTACTTC
CASSYGLGETQYF
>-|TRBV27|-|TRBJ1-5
TGTGCCAGCAGTTTATTACAGGGAATTGAGCCCCAGCATTTT
CASSLLQGIEPQHF
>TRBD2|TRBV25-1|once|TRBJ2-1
TGTGCCAGCACGCCGGTGGGGGGGATGAATGAGCAGTTCTTC
CASTPVGGMNEQFF
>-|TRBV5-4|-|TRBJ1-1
TGTGCCAGCAGCGAAACAGGGATGGACACTGAAGCTTTCTTT
CASSETGMDTEAFF
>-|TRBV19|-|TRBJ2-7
TGTGCCAGTAGTATAGGAGAGGGATCTGGCTCCTACGAGCAGTACTTC
CASSIGEGSGSYEQYF
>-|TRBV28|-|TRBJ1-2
TGTGCCAGCAGTTTAGAATCCAGGGCCTACACCTTC
CASSLESRAYTF
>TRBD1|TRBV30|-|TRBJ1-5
TGTGCCTCGATTCGAACAGGGGGAGGTCAGCCCCAGCATTTT
CASIRTGGGQPQHF
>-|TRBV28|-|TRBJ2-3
TGTGCCAGCAGAGGGGTACGTGATACGCAGTATTTT
CASRGVRDTQYF